The T cell receptor (beta chain) under discussion was sequenced for a study of cytomegalovirus exposure and HLA in healthy donors. Study-wide background: An analysis done earlier identified more than 100 million unique TCR beta sequences from about 180 million T cells.

As for this clone: Its cognate antigen is unknown.

Primers: 60 Vbeta forward and 13 Jbeta reverse. The protocol was immunoSEQ multiplex PCR, while the TCRdb copy is restricted to in-frame clones and leaves out a portion. The repertoire holds 150,000 to 200,000 clones, 80% seen once, with 0.65% in the top ten. V lost 5 bases to trimming and J lost 1 base, with 20 bases between them. Per germline, CDR1 SGHNT and CDR2 YENEEA. This CDR3 region has 17 residues. General observations from the study: In a later analysis, TCR beta V- and J-gene trimming showed a link to a missense DCLRE1C variant. A later analysis showed TCR association rates differing by HLA locus, peaking at DRB1 and lowest at HLA-C. The authors enumerated around 150 TCR beta chains as linked to cytomegalovirus.

The TCR was taken from a boy aged 5-17 years in good health and CMV-seronegative. Material for sequencing was PBMCs. The chain combines TRBV11-3 with TRBJ2-5; D might be TRBD2 (5 bases). CDR3 nucleotide sequence: TGTGCCAGCAGCCGATCTACGTGGCTAGCCACCCAAGAGACCCAGTACTTC. It specifies CASSRSTWLATQETQYF.